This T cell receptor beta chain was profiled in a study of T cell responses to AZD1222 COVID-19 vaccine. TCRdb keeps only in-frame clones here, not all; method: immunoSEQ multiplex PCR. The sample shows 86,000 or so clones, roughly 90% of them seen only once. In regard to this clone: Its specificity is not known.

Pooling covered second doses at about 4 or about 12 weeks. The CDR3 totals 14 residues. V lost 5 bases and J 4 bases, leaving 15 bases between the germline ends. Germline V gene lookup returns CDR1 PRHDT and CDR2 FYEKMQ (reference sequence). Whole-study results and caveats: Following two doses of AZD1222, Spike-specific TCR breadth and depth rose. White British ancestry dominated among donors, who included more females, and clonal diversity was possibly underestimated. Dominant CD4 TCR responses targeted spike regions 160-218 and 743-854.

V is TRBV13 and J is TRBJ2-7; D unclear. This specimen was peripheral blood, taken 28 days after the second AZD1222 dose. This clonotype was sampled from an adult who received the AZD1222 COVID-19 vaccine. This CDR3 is CASSPHQNQYEQYF. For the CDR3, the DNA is TGTGCCAGCAGCCCGCATCAGAATCAGTACGAGCAGTACTTC.